The T cell receptor (beta chain) described here comes from a study of blood T cell repertoires in COVID-19. Enrollees, roughly 18 to 89 years old, lived in about two dozen US areas. Participant-given clinical history determined each cohort assignment. Those designated as exposed participants met a COVID-19 case within 2 weeks before study entry. Original processing notes: Counts of nucleated cells, estimated from reference gene primer amplification, were obtained. Generated by immunoSEQ multiplex PCR, the TCRdb table keeps only in-frame clones and is missing some. The D gene and trimming were derived from the DNA, and the V and J assignments and clone size from that table. The sample has 60,000 or so clones, about 66% seen once; the top ten hold approximately 51%. This CDR3 is built from 17 residues. Trimming at V came to 4 bases and at J to 1 base, leaving 12 bases not matched to a gene. Per germline, CDR1 MGHRA and CDR2 YSYEKL.

The TCR originated in a woman between 55 and 75 years old who had been exposed to COVID-19. The gene calls are TRBV4-1 and TRBJ1-1; 7 nucleotides line up with TRBD1. Specimen: PBMCs or T cells enriched from blood (not recorded which). The CDR3 sequence is CASSPTQGQLTNTEAFF. Here the CDR3 DNA reads TGCGCCAGCAGCCCAACCCAGGGACAGCTAACGAACACTGAAGCTTTCTTT.